This T cell receptor (beta chain) was profiled in a study of cytomegalovirus exposure and HLA in healthy donors. Study outcomes and limitations: The CMV antigen specificity of three CMV-associated chains was confirmed through in vitro analysis.

With 60 Vbeta and 13 Jbeta primers, the PCR was carried out. Under the authors' procedure: The authors later counted some 76 million unique TCR beta chains, about 11 million of them shared. Data came from immunoSEQ multiplex PCR; TCRdb stores just in-frame clones and leaves some out. V and J calls and clone size come straight from that table; D and trimming were deduced from the DNA. The listing records 100,000 to 150,000 clones. Concerning this clone: The antigen is not known. Distinct nucleotide sequences in the sample also encode this CDR3.

The germline CDR1 and CDR2 sequences are SGHVS and FQNEAQ. J was trimmed by 0 bases and V by 5 bases; bases with no gene match: 4. The CDR3 has 15 residues. The gene calls are TRBV7-8 and TRBJ2-3, with 8 bases matching TRBD2. The clonotype was recovered from a woman aged 35 to 49 in good health and CMV-seropositive. The material sequenced was PBMCs. The CDR3 here is CASSLLAGSTDTQYF. The CDR3 DNA reads as TGTGCCAGCAGCCTGCTAGCGGGTAGCACAGATACGCAGTATTTT.